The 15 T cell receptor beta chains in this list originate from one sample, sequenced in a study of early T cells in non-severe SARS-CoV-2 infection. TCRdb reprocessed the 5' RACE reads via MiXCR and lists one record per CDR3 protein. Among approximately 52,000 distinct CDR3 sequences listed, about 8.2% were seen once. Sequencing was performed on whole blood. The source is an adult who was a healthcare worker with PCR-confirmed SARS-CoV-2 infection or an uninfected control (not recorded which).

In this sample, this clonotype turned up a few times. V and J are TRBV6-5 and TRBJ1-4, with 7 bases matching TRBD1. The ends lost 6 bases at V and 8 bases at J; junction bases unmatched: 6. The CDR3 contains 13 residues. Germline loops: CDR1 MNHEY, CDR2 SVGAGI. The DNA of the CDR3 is TGTGCCAGCAGAACAGGGGACGGGGAAAAACTGTTTTTT. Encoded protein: CASRTGDGEKLFF.

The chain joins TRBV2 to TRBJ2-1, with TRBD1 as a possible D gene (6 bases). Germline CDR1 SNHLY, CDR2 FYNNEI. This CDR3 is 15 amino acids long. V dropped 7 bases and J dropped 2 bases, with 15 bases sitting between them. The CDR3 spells CASNGQGSPYNEQFF. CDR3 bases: TGTGCCAGCAACGGGCAGGGGTCGCCCTACAATGAGCAGTTCTTC.

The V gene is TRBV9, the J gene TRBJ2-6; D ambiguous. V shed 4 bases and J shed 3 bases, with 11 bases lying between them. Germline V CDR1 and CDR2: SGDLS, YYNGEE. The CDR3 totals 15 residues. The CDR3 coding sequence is TGTGCCAGCAGCCTCACAATCGGTGGGGCCAACGTCCTGACTTTC. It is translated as CASSLTIGGANVLTF.

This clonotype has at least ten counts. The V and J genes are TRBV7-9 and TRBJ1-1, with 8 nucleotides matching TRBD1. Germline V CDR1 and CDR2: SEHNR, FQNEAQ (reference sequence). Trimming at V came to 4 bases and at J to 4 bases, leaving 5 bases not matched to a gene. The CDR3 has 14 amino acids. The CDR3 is CASSYQGTGTEAFF. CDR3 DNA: TGTGCCAGCAGCTACCAGGGGACAGGCACTGAAGCTTTCTTT. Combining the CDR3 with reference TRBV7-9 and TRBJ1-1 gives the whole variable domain DTGVSQNPRHKITKRGQNVTFRCDPISEHNRLYWYRQTLGQGPEFLTYFQNEAQLEKSRLLSDRFSAERPKGSFSTLEIQRTEQGDSAMYLCASSYQGTGTEAFFGQGTRLTVV.

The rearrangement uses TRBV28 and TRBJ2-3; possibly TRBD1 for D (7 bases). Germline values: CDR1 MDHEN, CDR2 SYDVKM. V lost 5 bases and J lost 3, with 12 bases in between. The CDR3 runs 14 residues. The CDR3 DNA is TGTGCCAGCAGTGGCGGGACAGCGACAGATACGCAGTATTTT. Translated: CASSGGTATDTQYF. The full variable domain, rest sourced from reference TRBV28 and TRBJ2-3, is DVKVTQSSRYLVKRTGEKVFLECVQDMDHENMFWYRQDPGLGLRLIYFSYDVKMKEKGDIPEGYSVSREKKERFSLILESASTNQTSMYLCASSGGTATDTQYFGPGTRLTVL.

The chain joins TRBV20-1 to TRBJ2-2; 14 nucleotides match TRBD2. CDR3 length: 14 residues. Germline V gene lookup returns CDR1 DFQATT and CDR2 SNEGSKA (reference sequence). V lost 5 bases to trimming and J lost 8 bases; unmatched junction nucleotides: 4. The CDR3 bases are TGCAGTGCTCGGGGACTAGCGGGAGTTGGGGAGCTGTTTTTT. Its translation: CSARGLAGVGELFF.

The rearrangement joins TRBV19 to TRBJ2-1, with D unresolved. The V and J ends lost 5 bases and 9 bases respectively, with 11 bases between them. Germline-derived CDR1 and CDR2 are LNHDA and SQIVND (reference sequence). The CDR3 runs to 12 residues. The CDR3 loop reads CASSSPLGEQFF. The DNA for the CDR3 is TGTGCCAGTAGTTCCCCGCTGGGTGAGCAGTTCTTC.

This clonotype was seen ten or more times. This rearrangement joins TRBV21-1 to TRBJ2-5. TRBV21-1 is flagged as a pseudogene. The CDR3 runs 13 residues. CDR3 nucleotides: TGTGCCAGCAGCAAAGCTCTTCCGGAGACCCAGTACTTC. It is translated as CASSKALPETQYF.

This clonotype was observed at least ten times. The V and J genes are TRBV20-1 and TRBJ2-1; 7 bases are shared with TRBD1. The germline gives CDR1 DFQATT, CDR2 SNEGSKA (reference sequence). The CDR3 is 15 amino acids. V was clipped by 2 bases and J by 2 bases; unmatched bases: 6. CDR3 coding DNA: TGCAGTGCTAGAAATCACAGGGGACCCTACAATGAGCAGTTCTTC. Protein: CSARNHRGPYNEQFF.

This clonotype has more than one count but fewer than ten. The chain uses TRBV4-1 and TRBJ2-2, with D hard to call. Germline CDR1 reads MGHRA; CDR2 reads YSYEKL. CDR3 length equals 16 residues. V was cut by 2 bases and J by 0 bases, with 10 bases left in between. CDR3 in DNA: TGCGCCAGCAGCCAAACCTTACTCCCGAACACCGGGGAGCTGTTTTTT. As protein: CASSQTLLPNTGELFF.

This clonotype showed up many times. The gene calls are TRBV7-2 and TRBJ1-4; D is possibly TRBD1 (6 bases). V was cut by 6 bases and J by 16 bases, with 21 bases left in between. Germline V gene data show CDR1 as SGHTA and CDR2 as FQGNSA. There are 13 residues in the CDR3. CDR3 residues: CASSQSPHRVPFF. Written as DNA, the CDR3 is TGTGCCAGCAGTCAAAGCCCCCACAGGGTGCCGTTTTTT.

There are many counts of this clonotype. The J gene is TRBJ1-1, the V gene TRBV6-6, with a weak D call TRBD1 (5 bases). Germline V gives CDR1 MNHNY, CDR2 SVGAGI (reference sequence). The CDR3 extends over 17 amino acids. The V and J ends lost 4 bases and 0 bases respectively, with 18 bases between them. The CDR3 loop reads CASSSTSGRVLNTEAFF. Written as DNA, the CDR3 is TGTGCCAGCAGTTCCACCTCAGGGCGAGTATTGAACACTGAAGCTTTCTTT.

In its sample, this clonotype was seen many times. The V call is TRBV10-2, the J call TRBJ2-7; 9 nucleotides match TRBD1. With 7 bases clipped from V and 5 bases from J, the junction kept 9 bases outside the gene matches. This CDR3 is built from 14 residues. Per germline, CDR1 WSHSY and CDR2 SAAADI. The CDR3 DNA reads TGCGCCAGCAACGGGGGACAGGGAGGACACGAGCAGTACTTC. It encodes CASNGGQGGHEQYF.

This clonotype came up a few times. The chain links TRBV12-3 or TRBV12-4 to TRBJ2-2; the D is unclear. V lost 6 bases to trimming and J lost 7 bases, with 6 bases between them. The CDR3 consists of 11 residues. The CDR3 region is CASSSGGELFF. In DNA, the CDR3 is TGTGCCAGCAGCTCCGGCGGGGAGCTGTTTTTT.

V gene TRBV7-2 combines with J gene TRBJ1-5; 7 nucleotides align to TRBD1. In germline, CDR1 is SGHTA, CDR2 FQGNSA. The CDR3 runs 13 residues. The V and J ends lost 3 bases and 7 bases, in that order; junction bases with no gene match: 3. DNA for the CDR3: TGTGCCAGCAGCTTCGGGGACAGCCAGCCCCAGCATTTT. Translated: CASSFGDSQPQHF.